This T cell receptor beta chain comes out of a study of cytomegalovirus exposure and HLA in healthy donors. Study outcomes and limitations: Most of the TCR beta V segments (in an earlier analysis) were productive either about 87% or about 30% of the time.

This CDR3 is built from 15 residues. Per germline, CDR1 MDHEN and CDR2 SYDVKM. V was pared by 6 bases and J by 5 bases, with 9 bases of the junction left unmatched. As for this clone: Its cognate antigen is unknown.

The PCR made use of 60 Vbeta and 13 Jbeta primers. Libraries were prepared by immunoSEQ multiplex PCR; TCRdb keeps only in-frame clonotypes and omits some of them. The data show approximately 78,000 clones, with around 84% seen just once and 2.4% held by the top ten. The material sequenced was PBMCs. J is TRBJ2-2 and V is TRBV28, with TRBD1 matching over 7 bases. This TCR came from a woman in her 50s in good health and CMV-seronegative. CDR3 nucleotides: TGTGCCAGCAGCCCGACAGGGCTGCTTACCGGGGAGCTGTTTTTT. It translates to CASSPTGLLTGELFF.